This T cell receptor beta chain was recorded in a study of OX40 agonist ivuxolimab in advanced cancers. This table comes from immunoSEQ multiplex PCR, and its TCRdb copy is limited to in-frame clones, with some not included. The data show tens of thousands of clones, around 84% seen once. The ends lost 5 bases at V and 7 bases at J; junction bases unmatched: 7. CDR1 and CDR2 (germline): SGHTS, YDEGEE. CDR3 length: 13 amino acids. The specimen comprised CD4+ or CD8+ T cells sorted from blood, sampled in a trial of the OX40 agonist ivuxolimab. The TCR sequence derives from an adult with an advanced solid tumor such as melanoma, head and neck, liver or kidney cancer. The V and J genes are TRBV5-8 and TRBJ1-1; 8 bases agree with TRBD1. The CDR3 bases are TGTGCCAGCAGGAGGACAGGGTCGGTTGAAGCTTTCTTT. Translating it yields CASRRTGSVEAFF.